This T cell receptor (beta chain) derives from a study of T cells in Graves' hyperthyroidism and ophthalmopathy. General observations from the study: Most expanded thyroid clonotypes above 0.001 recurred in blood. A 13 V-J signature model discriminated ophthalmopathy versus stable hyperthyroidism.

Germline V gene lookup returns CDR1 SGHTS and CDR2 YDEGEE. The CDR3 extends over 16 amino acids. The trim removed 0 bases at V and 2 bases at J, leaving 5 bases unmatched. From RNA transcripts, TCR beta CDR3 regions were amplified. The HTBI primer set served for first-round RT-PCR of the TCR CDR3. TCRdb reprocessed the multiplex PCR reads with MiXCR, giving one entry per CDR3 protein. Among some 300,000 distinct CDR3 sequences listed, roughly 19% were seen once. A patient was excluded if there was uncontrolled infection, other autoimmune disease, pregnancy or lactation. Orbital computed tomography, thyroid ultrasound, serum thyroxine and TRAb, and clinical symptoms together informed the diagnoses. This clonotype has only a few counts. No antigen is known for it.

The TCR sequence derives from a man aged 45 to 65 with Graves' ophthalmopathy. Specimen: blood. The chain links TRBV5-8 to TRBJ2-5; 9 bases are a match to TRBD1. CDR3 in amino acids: CASSLALGTGQETQYF. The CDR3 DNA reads TGTGCCAGCAGCTTGGCTCTAGGGACAGGGCAAGAGACCCAGTACTTC.